This TCR beta chain was sequenced during a study of blood T cell repertoires in COVID-19. Study background: Donors in the United States, Italy and Spain gave samples during acute or convalescent COVID-19. T cells, B-cell-depleted T cells, or PBMCs supplied cDNA or gDNA.

This CDR3 spans 14 amino acids. Germline CDR1 reads MNHNY; CDR2 reads SVGAGI (reference sequence). V shed 8 bases, J shed 6 bases, and the junction held 8 bases outside the gene matches. Under the authors' procedure: Quantification of nucleated cells was approximated via reference gene primer amplification. Sequencing was performed with immunoSEQ multiplex PCR; in TCRdb, only in-frame clones are kept and a portion is missing. V, J and clone size derive from that table, while D and trimming were established from the DNA sequence. Of about 500,000 clones listed, about 91% were seen once; the top ten hold roughly 0.84%. Followed longitudinally, the Seattle patients had been enrolled during active infection.

The rearrangement links TRBV6-6 to TRBJ2-2; 8 bases line up with TRBD2. This TCR derives from a man younger than 30 with COVID-19, enrolled during active disease. Sequencing was performed on peripheral blood. Written as DNA, the CDR3 is TGTGCCAGCGGACGGGAGGGAGAGGCCGGGGAGCTGTTTTTT. Its protein is CASGREGEAGELFF.